A single sample is the source of the 19 T cell receptor beta chains below, sequenced in a study of identical twins. Via MiXCR, TCRdb re-called the 5' RACE reads, giving one row per CDR3 protein. Of about 210,000 distinct CDR3 sequences in the sample, around 10% were seen once. Sequencing was done on a sample of memory (CD45RO+) T cells sorted from blood. These receptors were obtained from a woman between 18 and 30 years old in good health.

The chain is built from TRBV7-9 and TRBJ2-2; 11 bases are a match to TRBD2. Germline V CDR1 and CDR2: SEHNR, FQNEAQ (reference sequence). With V trimmed by 5 bases and J by 5 bases, 7 bases remained unmatched. This CDR3 has 16 amino acids. Here the CDR3 reads CASSRTSGLRTGELFF. The CDR3 DNA sequence: TGTGCCAGCAGCCGGACTAGCGGGCTTCGGACCGGGGAGCTGTTTTTT. Using reference TRBV7-9 and TRBJ2-2 for the parts outside the CDR3, the full variable domain is DTGVSQNPRHKITKRGQNVTFRCDPISEHNRLYWYRQTLGQGPEFLTYFQNEAQLEKSRLLSDRFSAERPKGSFSTLEIQRTEQGDSAMYLCASSRTSGLRTGELFFGEGSRLTVL.

The table lists this clonotype with many counts. This rearrangement joins TRBV24-1 to TRBJ2-3; D gene uncertain. Germline CDR1 and CDR2: KGHDR and SFDVKD. The CDR3 spans 16 residues. V gave up 4 bases and J gave up 2 bases, with 15 bases separating them. The CDR3, as DNA: TGTGCCACCAGTGAGGGCAGCCAACGAGCCACAGATACGCAGTATTTT. This codes for CATSEGSQRATDTQYF.

J is TRBJ2-2 and V is TRBV12-3 or TRBV12-4, with D perhaps being TRBD1 or TRBD2 (6 bases each). CDR3 length: 15 amino acids. Trimming took off 7 bases at V and 4 bases at J, with 16 bases between the two ends. CDR3 nucleotide sequence: TGTGCCAGCAACCTAAAAGGAGGGGGCACCGGGGAGCTGTTTTTT. Translating it yields CASNLKGGGTGELFF.

On this clonotype: A clone one base away is much larger, so this may be a read error. The rearrangement joins TRBV4-1 to TRBJ2-1; D call uncertain. Germline-derived CDR1 and CDR2 are MGHRA and YSYEKL. The length of the CDR3 is 16 residues. Between the trimmed V and J ends, which lost 1 base and 0 bases, there was a span of 10 bases. The CDR3: CASSQVNLISYNEQFF. The CDR3 region has the DNA TGCGCCAGCAGCCAAGTGAACCTAATCTCCTACAATGAGCAGTTCTTC.

In this sample, this clonotype turned up many times. The chain carries TRBV20-1 and TRBJ2-3, with D perhaps TRBD2 (5 bases). Trimming left V 5 bases short and J 0 bases short, with 18 bases between. Germline CDR1 is DFQATT and CDR2 is SNEGSKA (reference sequence). This CDR3 contains 16 residues. The CDR3 DNA reads TGCAGTGCTCTCGGTCGGGGTAGATCTAGCACAGATACGCAGTATTTT. This gives the protein CSALGRGRSSTDTQYF.

The chain is built from TRBV7-9 and TRBJ2-7, with a possible D match to TRBD2 (6 bases). CDR3 length: 14 residues. CDR1 and CDR2 (germline): SEHNR, FQNEAQ (reference sequence). V dropped 6 bases and J dropped 0 bases, with 12 bases sitting between them. The CDR3 loop is CASRASASSYEQYF. In DNA, the CDR3 is TGTGCCAGCAGGGCTAGCGCCTCCTCCTACGAGCAGTACTTC.

The V call is TRBV10-3, the J call TRBJ1-3, with D possibly being TRBD1 (5 bases). Germline V gene sequence: CDR1 ENHRY, CDR2 SYGVKD. Between the trimmed V and J ends, which lost 4 bases and 0 bases, there was a span of 10 bases. This CDR3 is built from 15 residues. CDR3 sequence: CAISGGPNSGNTIYF. CDR3 DNA: TGTGCCATCAGTGGGGGACCTAACTCTGGAAACACCATATATTTT.

This clonotype was observed many times. CDR3 nucleotide sequence: TGCGCCAGCGACGCCGGGACTAGGCGGGATACGCAGTATTTT. This gives the protein CASDAGTRRDTQYF. The V and J genes are TRBV5-1 and TRBJ2-3; 8 nucleotides agree with TRBD2. CDR1 is SGHRS and CDR2 is YFSETQ in the germline V gene. Unmatched junction bases numbered 10, after V lost 7 bases and J lost 6 bases. The CDR3 contains 14 residues.

The CDR3 loop reads CSATDRLREQYF. CDR3 sequence (DNA): TGCAGTGCTACGGACAGACTGCGCGAGCAGTACTTC. J is TRBJ2-7 and V is TRBV20-1; the D gene is possibly TRBD1 (6 bases). The germline CDR1 and CDR2 sequences are DFQATT and SNEGSKA (reference sequence). The CDR3 is made up of 12 amino acids. Trimming removed 4 bases from V and 6 bases from J, with 13 bases in between.

This clonotype was observed a few times. The rearrangement links TRBV20-1 to TRBJ2-5; D perhaps matches TRBD2 (5 bases). Trimming removed 4 bases at V and 1 base at J, with 16 bases between. CDR1 is DFQATT, CDR2 SNEGSKA, per germline (reference sequence). This CDR3 spans 15 amino acids. The CDR3 reads CSATVPGKPQETQYF. CDR3 DNA: TGCAGTGCTACTGTGCCGGGGAAACCCCAAGAGACCCAGTACTTC.

This clonotype showed up just a few times. J is TRBJ2-7 and V is TRBV10-2; D possibly corresponds to TRBD1 (6 bases). The CDR3 is 13 residues long. Germline lookup yields CDR1 WSHSY and CDR2 SAAADI. Trimming left V 3 bases short and J 4 bases short, with 10 bases between. The CDR3 loop reads CASSDPGEYEQYF. CDR3 DNA sequence: TGCGCCAGCAGTGACCCAGGGGAGTACGAGCAGTACTTC.

This chain joins TRBV20-1 and TRBJ2-4, with 8 bases that match TRBD1. V lost 5 bases, J lost 10 bases, and 19 bases stayed unmatched. CDR1 is DFQATT, CDR2 SNEGSKA, per germline (reference sequence). The CDR3 runs 16 residues. The CDR3 spells CSAPSTGAQRRNIQYF. The CDR3 DNA sequence: TGCAGTGCTCCTTCGACAGGGGCTCAACGCCGCAATATTCAGTACTTC.

This clonotype was counted only a few times. The chain couples TRBV15 to TRBJ1-6; weak D call: TRBD1 (6 bases). With 1 base removed from V and 6 bases from J, the gap between germline ends came to 7 bases. Germline CDR1 and CDR2: LNHNV and YYDKDF (reference sequence). This CDR3 is built from 14 residues. The CDR3, as DNA: TGTGCCACCAGCAGAGGGGACACTAATTCACCCCTCCACTTT. Translated: CATSRGDTNSPLHF.

The table lists this clonotype with a few counts. The chain combines TRBV21-1 with TRBJ2-3; TRBD1, the table's D call, was not compared with the DNA. TRBV21-1 corresponds to a pseudogene. The CDR3 runs 15 residues. The CDR3 loop reads CASSKDRDHLDTQYF. In DNA form, the CDR3 reads TGTGCCAGCAGCAAAGACCGGGACCACTTAGATACGCAGTATTTT.

This clonotype was seen a handful of times. V is TRBV5-1 and J is TRBJ2-3; D is possibly TRBD2 (5 bases). The germline gives CDR1 SGHRS, CDR2 YFSETQ. The V gene lost 5 bases and the J gene lost 0 bases, with 16 bases spanning the gap. This CDR3 is 16 amino acids long. The CDR3: CASRQRMTTSTDTQYF. The CDR3 DNA is TGCGCCAGCAGGCAGCGCATGACTACTAGCACAGATACGCAGTATTTT.

This clonotype was detected many times. Relative to the germline gene, one junction end is altered; a read error may explain this. This chain joins TRBV9 and TRBJ1-5; the D is unclear. This CDR3 is built from 14 residues. The germline V gene has CDR1 SGDLS and CDR2 YYNGEE. The CDR3 DNA follows: TGTGCCAGCAGCGTAGGCGTAGAGACTCAGGCCCAGCATTTT. Translating gives CASSVGVETQAQHF. The whole variable domain, filled in from reference TRBV9 and TRBJ1-5, reads DSGVTQTPKHLITATGQRVTLRCSPRSGDLSVYWYQQSLDQGLQFLIQYYNGEERAKGNILERFSAQQFPDLHSELNLSSLELGDSALYFCASSVGVETQAQHFGDGTRLSIL.

In this sample, this clonotype turned up a few times. The V and J genes are TRBV6-4 and TRBJ2-1; D may correspond to TRBD1 or TRBD2 (5 bases each). Germline CDR1 and CDR2: MRHNA and SNTAGT. V gave up 2 bases and J gave up 7 bases, with 15 bases separating them. This CDR3 region has 15 residues. DNA of the CDR3: TGTGCCAGCAGTGACATGGGGGTACTACAGAATGAGCAGTTCTTC. It yields the protein CASSDMGVLQNEQFF.

The chain is built from TRBV24-1 and TRBJ2-1; 9 positions agree with TRBD2. V lost 4 bases and J lost 6; bases outside the gene matches: 6. Germline loops: CDR1 KGHDR, CDR2 SFDVKD. This CDR3 is 15 amino acids long. CDR3 sequence reads: CATSEGAGGPNEQFF. The CDR3 region has the DNA TGTGCCACCAGTGAAGGGGCGGGAGGGCCCAATGAGCAGTTCTTC.

The genes are TRBV5-6 and TRBJ2-1; possibly TRBD1 for D (6 bases). Germline V gene data show CDR1 as SGHDT and CDR2 as YYEEEE. With 4 bases removed from V and 5 bases from J, the gap between germline ends came to 16 bases. The CDR3 is 15 residues long. DNA of the CDR3: TGTGCCAGCAGCCTCAGGGGAACCCCGGACAATGAGCAGTTCTTC. Translated: CASSLRGTPDNEQFF.